These 24 T cell receptor beta chains share one sample of origin, sequenced in a study of cytomegalovirus exposure and HLA in healthy donors (dated by TCRdb to about 2017). Libraries came from the immunoSEQ multiplex PCR assay. A mixture of 60 forward primers for TCR Vbeta segments and 13 reverse primers for TCR Jbeta segments was used in the multiplex PCR. What TCRdb holds here is the immuneACCESS table cut down to in-frame rearrangements. Part of the clones is not present; checked against another copy, under half of the missing clones reflect an unresolved V gene, and the others are unexplained. Counted in this sample were 130,000 to 150,000 clones; roughly 76% of them appeared once. The leading ten clones occupy about an eighth of the sample. Sequenced: PBMCs. Every receptor here comes from a human donor in good health.

The chain employs TRBV5-1 and TRBJ2-7; a possible D gene is TRBD2 (6 bases). This CDR3 is 17 amino acids long. In germline, CDR1 is SGHRS, CDR2 YFSETQ. V lost 2 bases to trimming and J lost 0 bases, with 18 bases between them. CDR3 nucleotides: TGCGCCAGCAGCTTTGGTGCGGGATGGGGGAGCTCCTACGAGCAGTACTTC. This codes for CASSFGAGWGSSYEQYF. Drawing the rest from reference TRBV5-1 and TRBJ2-7, the complete variable domain is KAGVTQTPRYLIKTRGQQVTLSCSPISGHRSVSWYQQTPGQGLQFLFEYFSETQRNKGNFPGRFSGRQFSNSRSEMNVSTLELGDSALYLCASSFGAGWGSSYEQYFGPGTRLTVT.

The chain combines TRBV27 with TRBJ2-1, with 8 nucleotides matching TRBD2. The V gene's germline CDR1 is MNHEY and CDR2 SMNVEV (reference sequence). With 9 bases clipped from V and 9 bases from J, the junction kept 13 bases outside the gene matches. CDR3 length: 14 amino acids. The CDR3 sequence: CASTKVAGFSEQFF. CDR3 nucleotide sequence: TGTGCCAGTACGAAAGTAGCGGGATTCAGTGAGCAGTTCTTC.

This clone turned up a few times. The chain uses TRBV5-6 and TRBJ2-5; possible D gene TRBD1, 7 bases. The J call may not be correct, given that the DNA end is closer to TRBJ2-7. Germline assignment: CDR1 SGHDT and CDR2 YYEEEE. The CDR3 covers 17 residues. The CDR3 DNA reads TGTGCCAGCAGCTGGGGGGCCGGGACAGAGATCGCCTACGAGCAGTACTTC. Protein sequence: CASSWGAGTEIAYEQYF.

The CDR3 DNA reads as TGTGCCAGCAGTATAGAAAGGGGAGGCGATACGCAGTATTTT. It translates to CASSIERGGDTQYF. This rearrangement joins TRBV28 to TRBJ2-3, with D possibly being TRBD2 (6 bases). This CDR3 spans 14 amino acids. V dropped 5 bases and J dropped 6 bases, with 15 bases sitting between them. The germline V gene encodes CDR1 MDHEN and CDR2 SYDVKM.

The gene calls are TRBV21-1 and TRBJ2-7; the D segment call TRBD1 is taken from the table without a DNA check. TRBV21-1 is deemed a pseudogene. The CDR3 is 15 residues long. Here the CDR3 DNA reads TGTGCCAGCAGCAAAACACCCACAAAGATCTACGAGCAGTACTTC. Translation: CASSKTPTKIYEQYF.

This clone was picked up one time. This sequence joins TRBV18 and TRBJ2-3; 14 bases map to TRBD2. The J segment lost 0 bases and the V segment lost 6 bases, leaving 5 bases of the junction unmatched. Germline values: CDR1 KGHSH, CDR2 LQKENI. The length of the CDR3 is 17 residues. The CDR3 loop reads CASSPGTSGGSTDTQYF. The CDR3 coding sequence is TGTGCCAGCTCCCCGGGGACTAGCGGGGGAAGCACAGATACGCAGTATTTT.

This clone has only a few counts. The chain carries TRBV2 and TRBJ2-4, with 7 bases that match TRBD1. Looked up from germline, CDR1 is SNHLY and CDR2 is FYNNEI. V was pared by 4 bases and J by 4 bases, with 7 bases of the junction left unmatched. The CDR3 has 15 residues. In DNA, the CDR3 is TGTGCCAGCAGTGGTAAGGGGGCGGCGAAAAACATTCAGTACTTC. It specifies CASSGKGAAKNIQYF.

Comment on this clone: Other nucleotide sequences from this sample produce the same CDR3. This chain links TRBV4-1 with TRBJ2-2, with unresolved D. Trimming took off 0 bases at V and 6 bases at J, with 5 bases between the two ends. Germline assignment: CDR1 MGHRA and CDR2 YSYEKL. The CDR3 runs 13 residues. The DNA for the CDR3 is TGCGCCAGCAGCCAAGATAACTCCGGGGAGCTGTTTTTT. This sequence encodes CASSQDNSGELFF.

This clone occurred a few times. The genes are TRBV5-6 and TRBJ1-1; 12 bases line up with TRBD1. This CDR3 contains 12 residues. The V gene end was trimmed by 4 bases and the J gene end by 11 bases; junction bases not matched to a gene: 3. Germline V gives CDR1 SGHDT, CDR2 YYEEEE. The CDR3 spells CASSLGQGAAFF. Here the CDR3 DNA reads TGTGCCAGCAGCCTGGGACAGGGGGCTGCTTTCTTT. Filled out from reference TRBV5-6 and TRBJ1-1, the complete variable domain reads DAGVTQSPTHLIKTRGQQVTLRCSPKSGHDTVSWYQQALGQGPQFIFQYYEEEERQRGNFPDRFSGHQFPNYSSELNVNALLLGDSALYLCASSLGQGAAFFGQGTRLTVV.

This chain links TRBV5-4 with TRBJ2-2, with D hard to call. Germline values: CDR1 SGHNT, CDR2 YYREEE (reference sequence). The CDR3 consists of 13 residues. V was cut by 2 bases and J by 7 bases, with 9 bases left in between. CDR3 in DNA: TGTGCCAGCAGCTTACGGGTCGGCGGGGAGCTGTTTTTT. Its translation: CASSLRVGGELFF.

The CDR3 DNA follows: TGTGCCAGCAAGAGCCGAGCTCCCCGGGACTATGGCTACACCTTC. It codes for CASKSRAPRDYGYTF. This sequence joins TRBV5-4 and TRBJ1-2, with no clear D. CDR3 length equals 15 residues. Per the germline V gene, CDR1 is SGHNT and CDR2 is YYREEE (reference sequence). Trimming removed 6 bases at V and 3 bases at J, with 18 bases between. Combining the CDR3 with reference TRBV5-4 and TRBJ1-2 gives the whole variable domain ETGVTQSPTHLIKTRGQQVTLRCSSQSGHNTVSWYQQALGQGPQFIFQYYREEENGRGNFPPRFSGLQFPNYSSELNVNALELDDSALYLCASKSRAPRDYGYTFGSGTRLTVV.

Concerning this clone itself: This sample includes further DNA sequences coding for the same CDR3. This rearrangement joins TRBV9 to TRBJ1-5; 9 bases are shared with TRBD1. The CDR3 is 14 residues long. CDR1 is SGDLS and CDR2 is YYNGEE in the germline V gene. The V and J ends lost 2 bases and 4 bases, in that order; junction bases with no gene match: 1. This CDR3 is CASSVGTGNQPQHF. CDR3 coding DNA: TGTGCCAGCAGCGTCGGGACAGGGAATCAGCCCCAGCATTTT.

J is TRBJ2-3 and V is TRBV4-2; 8 bases are shared with TRBD2. Germline-derived CDR1 and CDR2 are LGHNA and YNFKEQ. V gave up 4 bases and J gave up 4 bases; unmatched junction bases: 10. The CDR3 has 16 residues. Written as DNA, the CDR3 is TGTGCCAGCAGCCCTACCGCGGGGGGAGTACCAGATACGCAGTATTTT. Amino acids: CASSPTAGGVPDTQYF.

This clone has a single count. The genes are TRBV23-1 and TRBJ2-7, with 9 bases fitting TRBD1. TRBV23-1 is classed as an ORF, of uncertain function. This CDR3 has 18 residues. Trimming at V came to 4 bases and at J to 6 bases, leaving 19 bases not matched to a gene. CDR3 sequence reads: CASSLTEAGGDRVCEQYF. As DNA, the CDR3 is TGCGCCAGCAGTCTTACCGAGGCGGGTGGGGACAGGGTTTGCGAGCAGTACTTC.

Regarding this clone: The same CDR3 is also encoded by other DNA sequences in this sample. This chain links TRBV5-1 with TRBJ2-7; D may be TRBD1 (6 bases). Germline CDR1 SGHRS, CDR2 YFSETQ. The CDR3 loop spans 15 amino acids. Trimming took 2 bases from V and 2 from J, leaving 14 bases between them. CDR3: CASSFGTSGTYEQYF. The CDR3 region has the DNA TGCGCCAGCAGCTTTGGGACATCGGGGACCTACGAGCAGTACTTC.

J is TRBJ1-1 and V is TRBV7-6, with a weak D call TRBD1 (5 bases). Trimming cost V 3 bases and J 7 bases, with 18 bases left between them. This CDR3 has 15 residues. CDR1 and CDR2 (germline): SGHVS, FNYEAQ. The CDR3 region has the DNA TGTGCCAGCAGCTTCCCAGACGGACACAACCTTGAAGCTTTCTTT. It codes for CASSFPDGHNLEAFF. Drawing the rest from reference TRBV7-6 and TRBJ1-1, the complete variable domain is GAGVSQSPRYKVTKRGQDVALRCDPISGHVSLYWYRQALGQGPEFLTYFNYEAQQDKSGLPNDRFSAERPEGSISTLTIQRTEQRDSAMYRCASSFPDGHNLEAFFGQGTRLTVV.

As concerns this clone: The sample carries other DNA sequences with the same CDR3. The chain employs TRBV4-1 and TRBJ2-4; TRBD2 aligns across 13 bases. V lost 1 base to trimming and J lost 3 bases; unmatched junction nucleotides: 6. Looked up from germline, CDR1 is MGHRA and CDR2 is YSYEKL. The CDR3 covers 18 residues. In DNA, the CDR3 is TGCGCCAGCAGCCAAGGACTAGCGGGGGGCCCTGTCAAAAACATTCAGTACTTC. This codes for CASSQGLAGGPVKNIQYF.

This rearrangement joins TRBV7-9 to TRBJ1-5; D possibly corresponds to TRBD1 (5 bases). CDR1 SEHNR and CDR2 FQNEAQ come from the germline V gene (reference sequence). V was cut by 1 base and J by 2 bases, with 12 bases left in between. The CDR3 totals 16 residues. CDR3 loop: CASSLGQGMGNQPQHF. The CDR3 bases are TGTGCCAGCAGCTTAGGTCAGGGTATGGGCAATCAGCCCCAGCATTTT.

The chain couples TRBV6-5 to TRBJ2-7; 11 positions match TRBD2. The CDR3 has 15 residues. Per the germline V gene, CDR1 is MNHEY and CDR2 is SVGAGI. With V trimmed by 2 bases and J by 3 bases, 3 bases remained unmatched. The CDR3 spells CASSYGTSGVYEQYF. CDR3 coding DNA: TGTGCCAGCAGTTACGGGACTAGCGGAGTCTACGAGCAGTACTTC.

The rearrangement links TRBV20-1 to TRBJ2-1; 11 nucleotides agree with TRBD2. Looked up from germline, CDR1 is DFQATT and CDR2 is SNEGSKA (reference sequence). CDR3 length: 11 residues. Trimming took 2 bases from V and 12 from J; bases not matched to a gene: 0. CDR3 amino acids: CSARTSGGQFF. DNA of the CDR3: TGCAGTGCTAGAACTAGCGGGGGGCAGTTCTTC.

This clone was recorded a few times. The chain is built from TRBV7-3 and TRBJ2-2, with 9 bases aligning to TRBD2. The V gene's germline CDR1 is SGHTA and CDR2 FQGTGA. The V and J ends lost 5 bases and 6 bases, in that order; junction bases with no gene match: 10. The CDR3 spans 16 residues. CDR3 DNA: TGTGCCAGCAGCCCCAGGGCGGGAGGGCTGGCCGGGGAGCTGTTTTTT. Its translation: CASSPRAGGLAGELFF.

V is TRBV7-8 and J is TRBJ2-7; 13 nucleotides line up with TRBD2. The V gene's germline CDR1 is SGHVS and CDR2 FQNEAQ. V trimming: 4 bases; J trimming: 9 bases; junction bases outside the gene matches: 12. The CDR3 covers 16 residues. CDR3 in DNA: TGTGCCAGCAGCTCACGGACTAGCGGGGGCCCTACGATGCAGTACTTC. Its protein product is CASSSRTSGGPTMQYF.

This clone has just a few counts. This chain joins TRBV11-3 and TRBJ1-1; 8 positions match TRBD1. Germline-derived CDR1 and CDR2 are SGHNT and YENEEA. V gave up 5 bases and J gave up 7 bases; unmatched junction bases: 6. This CDR3 has 13 residues. DNA of the CDR3: TGTGCCAGCAGCCAAACCGGGACAGGTGAAGCTTTCTTT. Amino acids: CASSQTGTGEAFF.

In this sample, this clone turned up once. The chain combines TRBV27 with TRBJ1-5; unclear D gene. Trimming took off 0 bases at V and 7 bases at J, with 7 bases between the two ends. This CDR3 has 13 amino acids. Germline loops: CDR1 MNHEY, CDR2 SMNVEV (reference sequence). In nucleotides, the CDR3 is TGTGCCAGCAGTTTATCTGGAGAGCAGCCCCAGCATTTT. Translation gives CASSLSGEQPQHF.